This is a list of T cell receptor beta chains from one sample in a study of Graves' ophthalmopathy and Graves' hyperthyroidism. TCRdb passed the multiplex PCR reads through MiXCR, listing each CDR3 protein once. The table records about 500,000 distinct CDR3 sequences, under 45% of them present only once. Sequencing was carried out using peripheral blood or thyroid tissue (not recorded which). These receptors were obtained from an adult man with Graves' hyperthyroidism. Both conserved end residues are part of each CDR3. The D gene is left open where the match is weak. Clone size is shown for a subset of rows, as once, few, many or a class of expanded clone.

J,V,D,size,DNA,CDR3
TRBJ2-2,TRBV5-1,NA,few,TGCGCCAGCAGCTTGGCCCCAGGGCTTAACACCGGGGAGCTGTTTTTT,CASSLAPGLNTGELFF
TRBJ2-2,TRBV4-2,NA,few,TGTGCCAGCAGCCAAGTCACCCCTAGCGACCACACCGGGGAGCTGTTTTTT,CASSQVTPSDHTGELFF
TRBJ2-2,TRBV5-1,TRBD2,many,TGCGCCAGCAGCTTCATTGGACTAGCGGACACCGGGGAGCTGTTTTTT,CASSFIGLADTGELFF
TRBJ1-2,TRBV15,TRBD1,NA,TGTGCCACCAGCAGAGTGACAGGGGTAAATGGCTACACCTTC,CATSRVTGVNGYTF
TRBJ2-6,TRBV7-6,NA,many,TGTGCCAGCAGCTTATCCCCCACTGGGGCCAACGTCCTGACTTTC,CASSLSPTGANVLTF
TRBJ2-5,TRBV11-2,TRBD2,NA,TGTGCCAGCAGCTTAGGTCCAAGCGGGGAGCGGGAGACCCAGTACTTC,CASSLGPSGERETQYF
TRBJ2-2,TRBV6-6,NA,NA,TGTGCCAGCAGTGCCAACAGGAACACCGGGGAGCTGTTTTTT,CASSANRNTGELFF
TRBJ2-7,TRBV5-1,TRBD1,many,TGCGCCAGCAGCCTAGGACAGGCCACGCTCTCCTACGAGCAGTACTTC,CASSLGQATLSYEQYF
TRBJ1-6,TRBV12-3/TRBV12-4,NA,many,TGTGCCAGCAGTTTAGGTCTCGGTTACAAATATAATTCACCCCTCCACTTT,CASSLGLGYKYNSPLHF
TRBJ2-7,TRBV7-9,NA,NA,TGTGCCAGCAGCCAACACAGGGCCCCCTCCTACGAGCAGTACTTC,CASSQHRAPSYEQYF
TRBJ2-2,TRBV5-1,TRBD1,NA,TGCGCCAGCAGCGTACAGGGGGCCACCGGGGAGCTGTTTTTT,CASSVQGATGELFF
TRBJ1-5,TRBV7-8,NA,NA,TGTGCCAGCAGCGTTTGGACAAGAAGCAATCAGCCCCAGCATTTT,CASSVWTRSNQPQHF
TRBJ1-1,TRBV20-1,NA,many,TGCAGTGCAAGCCGAGGGATCGACACTGAAGCTTTCTTT,CSASRGIDTEAFF
TRBJ2-7,TRBV13,TRBD2,NA,TGTGCCAGCAGTCGTCCGGGACTAGCGGGAGGGGAGCAGTACTTC,CASSRPGLAGGEQYF
TRBJ2-7,TRBV20-1,NA,many,TGCAGTGCTAGAGAACACCGGCAGCCCTACGAGCAGTACTTC,CSAREHRQPYEQYF
TRBJ2-3,TRBV5-1,TRBD2,NA,TGCGCCAGCAGCTTAGCGGGGGGGAAAGATACGCAGTATTTT,CASSLAGGKDTQYF